The sequence of this T cell receptor beta chain was determined in a study of cytomegalovirus exposure and HLA in healthy donors. Study-level findings and limits: Among the most significant clusters, several appeared linked to common viral pathogens in a later analysis. Within an earlier analysis, most TCR beta V segments proved productive either about 87% or about 30% of the time.

For this clone: Its antigen is not identified.

Vbeta (60) and Jbeta (13) primers were used in the PCR. Sequencing used immunoSEQ multiplex PCR; TCRdb keeps in-frame clones, though not all of them. In all, the sample yields 90,000 to 150,000 clones. V lost 2 bases to trimming and J lost 6 bases; unmatched junction nucleotides: 7. Germline V lookup: CDR1 PRHDT, CDR2 FYEKMQ (reference sequence). The CDR3 has 15 residues. The TCR sequence derives from a man aged 18 to 30 in good health and CMV-seronegative. The specimen sequenced was PBMCs. The chain carries TRBV13 and TRBJ2-3, with 8 bases that match TRBD2. CDR3: CASSLYGGAEDTQYF. In DNA, the CDR3 is TGTGCCAGCAGCTTATACGGGGGGGCAGAGGATACGCAGTATTTT.